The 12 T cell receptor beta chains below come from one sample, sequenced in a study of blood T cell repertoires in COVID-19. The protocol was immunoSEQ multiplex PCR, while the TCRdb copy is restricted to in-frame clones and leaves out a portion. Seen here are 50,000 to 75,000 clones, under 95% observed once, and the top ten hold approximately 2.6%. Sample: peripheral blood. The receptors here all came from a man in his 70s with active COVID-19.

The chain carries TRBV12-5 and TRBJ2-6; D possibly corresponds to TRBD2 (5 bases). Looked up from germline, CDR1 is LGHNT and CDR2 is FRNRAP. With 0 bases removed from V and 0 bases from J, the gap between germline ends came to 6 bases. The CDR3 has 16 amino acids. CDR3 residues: CASGLVRGSGANVLTF. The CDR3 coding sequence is TGTGCTAGTGGTTTGGTACGGGGCTCTGGGGCCAACGTCCTGACTTTC.

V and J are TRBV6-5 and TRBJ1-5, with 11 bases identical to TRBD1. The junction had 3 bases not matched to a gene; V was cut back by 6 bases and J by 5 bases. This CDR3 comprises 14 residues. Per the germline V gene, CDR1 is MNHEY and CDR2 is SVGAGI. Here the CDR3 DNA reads TGTGCCAGCAGGGGGACAGGGGGTGATCAGCCCCAGCATTTT. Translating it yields CASRGTGGDQPQHF.

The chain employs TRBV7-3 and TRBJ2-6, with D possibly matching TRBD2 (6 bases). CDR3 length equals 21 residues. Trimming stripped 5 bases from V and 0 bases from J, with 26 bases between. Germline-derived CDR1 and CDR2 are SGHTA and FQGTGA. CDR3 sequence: CASSLRSLPGLKSSGANVLTF. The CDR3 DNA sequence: TGTGCCAGCAGCCTCCGCTCACTACCGGGACTGAAGAGCTCTGGGGCCAACGTCCTGACTTTC.

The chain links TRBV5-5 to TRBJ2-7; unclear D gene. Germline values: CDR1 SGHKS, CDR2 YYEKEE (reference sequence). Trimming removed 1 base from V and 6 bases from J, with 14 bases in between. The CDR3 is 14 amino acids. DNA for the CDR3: TGTGCCAGCAGCTTGCCTGAAGCTTTTTCCGAGCAGTACTTC. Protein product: CASSLPEAFSEQYF.

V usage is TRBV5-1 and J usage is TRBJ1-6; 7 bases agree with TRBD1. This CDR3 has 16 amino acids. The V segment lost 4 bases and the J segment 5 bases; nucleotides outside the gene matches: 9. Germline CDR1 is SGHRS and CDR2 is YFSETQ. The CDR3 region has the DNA TGCGCCAGCAGCCAAGACAGGGCACTTAATAATTCACCCCTCCACTTT. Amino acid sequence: CASSQDRALNNSPLHF. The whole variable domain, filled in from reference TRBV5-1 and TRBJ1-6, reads KAGVTQTPRYLIKTRGQQVTLSCSPISGHRSVSWYQQTPGQGLQFLFEYFSETQRNKGNFPGRFSGRQFSNSRSEMNVSTLELGDSALYLCASSQDRALNNSPLHFGNGTRLTVT.

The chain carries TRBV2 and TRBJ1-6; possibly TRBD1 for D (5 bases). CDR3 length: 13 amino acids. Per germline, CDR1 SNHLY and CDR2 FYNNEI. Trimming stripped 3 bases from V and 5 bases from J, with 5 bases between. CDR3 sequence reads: CASSDRDNSPLHF. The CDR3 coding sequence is TGTGCCAGCAGTGACAGGGATAATTCACCCCTCCACTTT.

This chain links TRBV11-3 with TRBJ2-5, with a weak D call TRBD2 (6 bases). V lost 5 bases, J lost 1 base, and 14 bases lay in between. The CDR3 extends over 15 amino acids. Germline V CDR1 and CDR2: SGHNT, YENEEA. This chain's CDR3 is CASSPGSGTQETQYF. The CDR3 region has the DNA TGTGCCAGCAGCCCCGGGAGTGGAACCCAAGAGACCCAGTACTTC.

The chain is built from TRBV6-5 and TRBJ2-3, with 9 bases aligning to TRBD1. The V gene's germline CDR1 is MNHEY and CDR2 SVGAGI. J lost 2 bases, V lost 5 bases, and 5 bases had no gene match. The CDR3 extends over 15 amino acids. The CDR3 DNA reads TGTGCCAGCAGTAAACGACAGGGGGACACAGATACGCAGTATTTT. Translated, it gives CASSKRQGDTDTQYF.

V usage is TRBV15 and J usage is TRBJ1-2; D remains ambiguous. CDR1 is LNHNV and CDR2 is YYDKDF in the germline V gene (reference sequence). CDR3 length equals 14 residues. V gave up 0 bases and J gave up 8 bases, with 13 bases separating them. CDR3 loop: CATSRDRVPRGYTF. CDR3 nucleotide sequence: TGTGCCACCAGCAGAGATCGGGTCCCGAGGGGCTACACCTTC.

The CDR3 sequence is CSVQQVNYGYTF. The CDR3 DNA reads TGCAGCGTGCAACAGGTTAACTATGGCTACACCTTC. This sequence joins TRBV29-1 and TRBJ1-2; TRBD1 might be the D (5 bases). CDR1 and CDR2 (germline): SQVTM, ANQGSEA. Trimming cost V 6 bases and J 1 base, with 9 bases left between them. CDR3 length: 12 residues.

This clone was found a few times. CDR3 amino acids: CASSYTPGQGRNEQFF. The DNA of the CDR3 is TGTGCCAGCAGTTACACACCGGGACAGGGAAGAAATGAGCAGTTCTTC. This chain connects TRBV6-5 to TRBJ2-1, with TRBD1 identical over 9 bases. The CDR3 runs to 16 residues. Germline CDR1 MNHEY, CDR2 SVGAGI. V shed 2 bases and J 7 bases; nucleotides not matched to a gene: 9.

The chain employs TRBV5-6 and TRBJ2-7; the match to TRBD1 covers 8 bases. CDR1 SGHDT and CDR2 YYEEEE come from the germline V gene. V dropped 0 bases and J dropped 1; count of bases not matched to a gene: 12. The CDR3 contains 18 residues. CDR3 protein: CASSLGGGPGGWSYEQYV. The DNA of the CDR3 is TGTGCCAGCAGCTTGGGGGGCGGGCCAGGGGGCTGGTCCTACGAGCAGTACGTC.